These 27 T cell receptor beta chains originate from one sample sequenced in a study of T cells in Graves' hyperthyroidism and ophthalmopathy. TCR beta CDR3 sequences were amplified from RNA transcripts. Researchers ran a first-round RT-PCR on the TCR CDR3 using the HTBI primer set. TCRdb analysed the multiplex PCR reads with MiXCR anew, one entry per CDR3 protein. The table records roughly 380,000 distinct CDR3 sequences, about a fifth of them present only once. Material: blood. Receptors originate from a woman in her late teens or twenties with Graves' hyperthyroidism.

This clonotype was picked up many times. The chain employs TRBV11-2 and TRBJ2-7, with D perhaps matching TRBD1 (5 bases). The CDR3 consists of 15 residues. Germline loops: CDR1 SGHAT, CDR2 FQNNGV. Trimming stripped 0 bases from V and 6 bases from J, with 15 bases between. CDR3 sequence reads: CASSLEDTERSEQYF. Here the CDR3 DNA reads TGTGCCAGCAGCTTAGAGGACACCGAACGTAGCGAGCAGTACTTC.

The sample holds many counts of this clonotype. V is TRBV7-9 and J is TRBJ2-7, with D perhaps TRBD2 (7 bases). Trimming cost V 5 bases and J 2 bases, with 16 bases left between them. The CDR3 has 15 residues. CDR1 is SEHNR, CDR2 FQNEAQ, per germline (reference sequence). CDR3 coding DNA: TGTGCCAGCAGCCAAGGGGCGGGGGCACCCTACGAGCAGTACTTC. Translating gives CASSQGAGAPYEQYF.

This clonotype was seen repeatedly, ten times or more. The chain couples TRBV7-8 to TRBJ1-2, with 7 bases aligning to TRBD1. V lost 5 bases to trimming and J lost 5 bases; unmatched junction nucleotides: 8. The CDR3 consists of 14 residues. Per the germline V gene, CDR1 is SGHVS and CDR2 is FQNEAQ. CDR3 bases: TGTGCCAGCAGCCGAGGGGGCTGGAAGTATGGCTACACCTTC. It is translated as CASSRGGWKYGYTF.

The chain has TRBV6-2 or TRBV6-3 and TRBJ2-7; 9 positions match TRBD1. The CDR3 sequence is 15 residues long. V dropped 6 bases and J dropped 6; count of bases not matched to a gene: 12. Germline CDR1 is MNHEY and CDR2 is SVGEGT. CDR3 loop: CASRPSGTGSTEQYF. In DNA form, the CDR3 reads TGTGCCAGCAGGCCTTCCGGGACAGGGTCCACCGAGCAGTACTTC.

This clonotype was seen ten or more times. The CDR3 coding sequence is TGTGCCAGCAGCCCACGGAGGCGGGGGGCTGAAGCTTTCTTT. This gives the protein CASSPRRRGAEAFF. The chain uses TRBV12-3 or TRBV12-4 and TRBJ1-1; weak D call: TRBD1 (5 bases). The V gene lost 6 bases and the J gene lost 6 bases, with 17 bases spanning the gap. The CDR3 sequence is 14 residues long.

This clonotype has at least ten counts. The chain employs TRBV29-1 and TRBJ1-1; D might be TRBD1 (5 bases). Germline loops: CDR1 SQVTM, CDR2 ANQGSEA. The CDR3 contains 14 residues. Trimming shortened V by 4 bases and J by 1 base, and 13 bases separated the two germline ends. The CDR3 DNA reads TGCAGCGTTGTCCCCCGGGGGTGGAACACTGAAGCTTTCTTT. It specifies CSVVPRGWNTEAFF.

As regards this clonotype: The conserved phenylalanine or tryptophan normally closing the CDR3 is absent here, so this likely arose from a read error. The V and J genes are TRBV6-4 and TRBJ2-7; the D gene is possibly TRBD2 (6 bases). CDR1 and CDR2 from the germline V gene are MRHNA and SNTAGT. Trimming took 2 bases from V and 5 from J, leaving 13 bases between them. The CDR3 is 14 residues long. This chain's CDR3 is CASSDTGESHEQYY. CDR3 in DNA: TGTGCCAGCAGTGACACGGGGGAATCTCACGAGCAGTACTAC.

This clonotype was counted ten times or more. The rearrangement joins TRBV11-2 to TRBJ1-1, with D perhaps matching TRBD1 (5 bases). Trimming left V 2 bases short and J 3 bases short, with 16 bases between. Germline V gene lookup returns CDR1 SGHAT and CDR2 FQNNGV. The CDR3 contains 16 residues. Here the CDR3 DNA reads TGTGCCAGCAGCTTAAGGGGACTCGACCTATACACTGAAGCTTTCTTT. Translation: CASSLRGLDLYTEAFF.

At least ten counts were recorded for this clonotype. V is TRBV6-5 and J is TRBJ2-7, with a weak D call TRBD2 (6 bases). V was pared by 0 bases and J by 6 bases, with 18 bases between. The CDR3 is 16 amino acids. Germline CDR1 is MNHEY and CDR2 is SVGAGI. This CDR3 reads CASSYSWLRGMTEQYF. CDR3 bases: TGTGCCAGCAGTTACTCCTGGCTCCGGGGGATGACCGAGCAGTACTTC.

This clonotype has a count of ten or more. V gene TRBV12-3 or TRBV12-4 combines with J gene TRBJ1-1, with D maybe TRBD1 (5 bases). The CDR3 covers 13 residues. Trimming shortened V by 7 bases and J by 10 bases, and 19 bases separated the two germline ends. For the CDR3, the DNA is TGTGCCAGCAACGCCGGGACGGCAGCACGAGCTTTCTTT. Translating it yields CASNAGTAARAFF.

This clonotype was counted ten times or more. The V call is TRBV2, the J call TRBJ1-3; D is undetermined. With 6 bases removed from V and 0 bases from J, the gap between germline ends came to 18 bases. Germline V gene data show CDR1 as SNHLY and CDR2 as FYNNEI. The CDR3 is 17 residues long. Here the CDR3 DNA reads TGTGCCAGCAGCGAGAGACGCAGTGCAAACTCTGGAAACACCATATATTTT. It specifies CASSERRSANSGNTIYF. The full variable domain, in which reference TRBV2 and TRBJ1-3 provide the parts outside the CDR3, is EPEVTQTPSHQVTQMGQEVILRCVPISNHLYFYWYRQILGQKVEFLVSFYNNEISEKSEIFDDQFSVERPDGSNFTLKIRSTKLEDSAMYFCASSERRSANSGNTIYFGEGSWLTVV.

The CDR3 nucleotides read TGTGCCAGTAGTATAGAAAACAGGCGGTATCAGCCCCAGCATTTT. It specifies CASSIENRRYQPQHF. The chain is built from TRBV19 and TRBJ1-5; tentative D call: TRBD1 (5 bases). Per the germline V gene, CDR1 is LNHDA and CDR2 is SQIVND (reference sequence). Trimming removed 0 bases at V and 5 bases at J, with 11 bases between. The CDR3 is 15 residues long.

This clonotype showed up many times. The chain carries TRBV27 and TRBJ1-1; no definite D call. The CDR3 is 14 residues long. Trimming pared 6 bases from V and 1 base from J, leaving 12 bases between. In germline, CDR1 is MNHEY, CDR2 SMNVEV (reference sequence). The DNA for the CDR3 is TGTGCCAGCAGACCCACTTACCGGAACACTGAAGCTTTCTTT. The encoded protein is CASRPTYRNTEAFF.

V usage is TRBV6-5 and J usage is TRBJ1-2; 8 nucleotides match TRBD1. Germline trimming cut 4 bases from V and 7 bases from J; bases unmatched to any gene: 11. CDR3 length equals 15 residues. Germline assignment: CDR1 MNHEY and CDR2 SVGAGI. CDR3 amino acids: CASSSRDRSSGGYTF. The CDR3 DNA is TGTGCCAGCAGTTCCCGGGACAGGTCAAGCGGTGGCTACACCTTC.

This clonotype was observed at least ten times. The genes are TRBV12-3 or TRBV12-4 and TRBJ2-6; D is perhaps TRBD1 (8 bases). The CDR3 consists of 19 residues. V was cut by 2 bases and J by 0 bases, with 17 bases left in between. CDR3 sequence reads: CASSLFRTGRGSGANVLTF. CDR3 DNA sequence: TGTGCCAGCAGTTTATTTAGGACAGGGAGGGGCTCTGGGGCCAACGTCCTGACTTTC.

This clonotype came up many times. This rearrangement joins TRBV12-3 or TRBV12-4 to TRBJ2-7, with TRBD1 matching 7 bases. This CDR3 has 14 residues. Losses at the gene ends were 1 base for V and 4 bases for J; bases not matched to a gene: 4. CDR3 protein: CASSLGRGIYEQYF. As DNA, the CDR3 is TGTGCCAGCAGTTTAGGCAGGGGGATATACGAGCAGTACTTC.

This clonotype was found many times. The chain couples TRBV18 to TRBJ1-1; D ambiguous. The CDR3 is made up of 14 amino acids. From germline, CDR1 is KGHSH and CDR2 LQKENI. The V and J ends lost 3 bases and 4 bases respectively, with 12 bases between them. In DNA, the CDR3 is TGTGCCAGCTCACCTAGGGCAGTTGGCACTGAAGCTTTCTTT. Protein product: CASSPRAVGTEAFF.

This clonotype was detected ten times or more. The chain carries TRBV14 and TRBJ2-7, with a tentative D call TRBD1 (6 bases). V was shortened by 4 bases and J by 2 bases, with 12 bases between the two germline ends. The CDR3 is 14 residues long. Germline V gene data show CDR1 as SGHDN and CDR2 as FVKESK. The DNA of the CDR3 is TGTGCCAGCAGCCGCGGCAGGGGTACCTACGAGCAGTACTTC. Translation: CASSRGRGTYEQYF.

Many counts were recorded for this clonotype. This rearrangement joins TRBV5-1 to TRBJ1-1; TRBD1 matches 7 bases. This CDR3 has 13 amino acids. Germline values: CDR1 SGHRS, CDR2 YFSETQ. The V and J ends lost 8 bases and 1 base, in that order; junction bases with no gene match: 5. CDR3 bases: TGCGCCAGTTACAGGGGAGAGAACACTGAAGCTTTCTTT. Residues: CASYRGENTEAFF.

As regards this clonotype: A much larger clone differs from this one at a single base, so this may be a read error. This chain joins TRBV5-4 and TRBJ1-1, with a tentative D call TRBD1 (5 bases). CDR1 SGHNT and CDR2 YYREEE come from the germline V gene (reference sequence). The CDR3 sequence is 17 residues long. Written as DNA, the CDR3 is TGTGCCAGCAGCTTGGCGGCGAGGGGAGGGTTGAACACTGAAGCTTGCTTT. Translating gives CASSLAARGGLNTEACF.

This clonotype has ten or more counts. The rearrangement joins TRBV7-9 to TRBJ2-5, with unresolved D. Between the trimmed V and J ends, which lost 1 base and 1 base, there was a span of 13 bases. Looked up from germline, CDR1 is SEHNR and CDR2 is FQNEAQ (reference sequence). CDR3 length: 16 residues. The CDR3 region has the DNA TGTGCCAGCAGCTTAGTGGCCATACCTCTCCAAGAGACCCAGTACTTC. It specifies CASSLVAIPLQETQYF.

This clonotype was seen at least ten times. The chain recombines TRBV5-6 with TRBJ1-5; D is ambiguous. The germline CDR1 and CDR2 sequences are SGHDT and YYEEEE. There are 13 residues in the CDR3. V gave up 1 base and J gave up 5 bases, with 7 bases separating them. In nucleotides, the CDR3 is TGTGCCAGCAGCTTGCTTAGGGATCAGCCCCAGCATTTT. This encodes CASSLLRDQPQHF.

This chain uses TRBV7-6 with TRBJ1-2; no clear D. CDR1 is SGHVS and CDR2 is FNYEAQ in the germline V gene. V was pared by 5 bases and J by 1 base, with 8 bases between. This CDR3 region has 13 residues. In DNA, the CDR3 is TGTGCCAGCAGCCCGCTTGTTAACTATGGCTACACCTTC. Translation: CASSPLVNYGYTF.

This clonotype was counted at least ten times. This chain joins TRBV7-9 and TRBJ2-5, with D perhaps TRBD2 (7 bases). The V and J ends lost 1 base and 0 bases respectively, with 15 bases between them. The CDR3 runs to 17 residues. Per the germline V gene, CDR1 is SEHNR and CDR2 is FQNEAQ (reference sequence). CDR3 DNA: TGTGCCAGCAGCTTAGGCGGCGGGGGCGGCGACCAAGAGACCCAGTACTTC. This translates into CASSLGGGGGDQETQYF.

This clonotype was seen a few times. At one end the junction does not follow the germline gene, possibly because of a read error. The chain is built from TRBV18 and TRBJ2-4; the D gene is possibly TRBD1 (6 bases). Germline CDR1 KGHSH, CDR2 LQKENI. This CDR3 is built from 12 residues. The CDR3 sequence: CASSPERDIKYF. In nucleotides, the CDR3 is TGTGCCAGCTCACCAGAAAGGGACATTAAGTACTTC.

Only a few counts were recorded for this clonotype. The J gene is TRBJ2-2, the V gene TRBV30, with D maybe TRBD1 (6 bases). Germline lookup yields CDR1 GTSNPN and CDR2 SVGIG (reference sequence). The ends were cut back, 5 bases at V and 6 bases at J, with 16 bases in the middle. The CDR3 sequence is 14 residues long. CDR3 loop: CAWEQGWGPGELFF. DNA of the CDR3: TGTGCCTGGGAACAGGGTTGGGGACCCGGGGAGCTGTTTTTT.

This clonotype has only a few counts. It may be a read error: a sequence one base away is much more abundant. This chain connects TRBV3-1 to TRBJ2-7; perhaps D is TRBD1 or TRBD2 (6 bases each). Germline CDR1 and CDR2: LGHDT and YNNKEL (reference sequence). The CDR3 has 14 amino acids. V lost 4 bases to trimming and J lost 3 bases, with 13 bases between them. The CDR3 protein is CASSREGGHYEQYF. The CDR3 bases are TGTGCCAGCAGCCGAGAGGGGGGACACTACGAGCAGTACTTC.